These T cell receptor beta chains were read from a single sample in a study of preoperative IRX-2 immunotherapy in early breast cancer. TCRdb's copy holds only in-frame clones and misses some; the assay was immunoSEQ multiplex PCR. The sample carries around 28,000 clones, nearly 90% recorded once. Sampling took place from a patient treated with IRX-2 immunotherapy. Source of these receptors: a human donor with breast cancer. Both conserved end residues are part of each CDR3. A D gene is named only where the DNA matches it firmly. Rows give clone size only sometimes, using once, few, many, or a class for an expanded clone.

>-|-|TRBJ1-4|TRBV10-3|14
CAINTQGPNEKLFF
TGTGCCATCAACACACAGGGACCTAATGAAAAACTGTTTTTT
>-|-|TRBJ2-1|TRBV5-1|13
CASSLVGSNRQFF
TGCGCCAGCAGCTTGGTTGGTAGTAATAGGCAGTTCTTC
>-|-|TRBJ2-3|TRBV29-1|13
CSVSSKGLDTQYF
TGCAGCGTTTCTAGTAAGGGCCTCGATACGCAGTATTTT
>-|-|TRBJ2-7|TRBV6-1|13
CASSEVGGGEQYF
TGTGCCAGCAGTGAAGTAGGTGGGGGTGAGCAGTACTTC
>-|-|TRBJ1-3|TRBV10-3|15
CAIMVSHLSGNTIYF
TGTGCCATCATGGTCAGCCACCTCTCTGGAAACACCATATATTTT
>-|TRBD2|TRBJ2-3|TRBV5-1|16
CASSLVLAGGVDTQYF
TGCGCCAGCAGCTTGGTCTTAGCGGGAGGGGTAGATACGCAGTATTTT
>-|-|TRBJ2-3|TRBV11-2|14
CASSFAGSKDTQYF
TGTGCCAGCAGCTTCGCCGGTTCGAAAGATACGCAGTATTTT
>-|TRBD1|TRBJ1-2|TRBV11-2|15
CASSLDPDRGLGYTF
TGTGCCAGCAGCTTAGATCCCGACAGGGGGCTGGGCTACACCTTC
>-|TRBD1|TRBJ1-2|TRBV19|14
CASSIRGQGSGYTF
TGTGCCAGTAGTATCCGAGGACAGGGATCGGGCTACACCTTC
>-|-|TRBJ2-5|TRBV30|11
CAWSVRETQYF
TGTGCCTGGAGTGTACGTGAGACCCAGTACTTC
>-|-|TRBJ2-5|TRBV29-1|12
CSVEVGAGTQYF
TGCAGCGTTGAAGTAGGGGCTGGGACCCAGTACTTC
>-|TRBD1|TRBJ2-7|TRBV5-6|15
CASSPGTEASDEQYF
TGTGCCAGCAGCCCGGGGACAGAAGCTTCGGACGAGCAGTACTTC
>once|TRBD1|TRBJ2-5|TRBV10-2|15
CASNPGQHPTETQYF
TGCGCCAGCAACCCGGGACAGCATCCTACGGAGACCCAGTACTTC
>few|-|TRBJ1-5|TRBV29-1|12
CSVVDSNQPQHF
TGCAGCGTGGTGGACAGTAATCAGCCCCAGCATTTT
>-|TRBD1|TRBJ2-1|TRBV5-1|19
CASSRWTGSLRVSYNEQFF
TGCGCCAGCAGCAGATGGACAGGGTCCCTGAGAGTGTCCTACAATGAGCAGTTCTTC
>-|-|TRBJ2-1|TRBV27|15
CASSSMQGSYNEQFF
TGTGCCAGCAGTTCGATGCAGGGCTCCTACAATGAGCAGTTCTTC
>-|TRBD1|TRBJ1-2|TRBV4-3|14
CASSQAGTGNGYTF
TGCGCCAGCAGCCAAGCCGGGACAGGGAATGGCTACACCTTC
>-|TRBD1|TRBJ2-2|TRBV19|17
CASRQGANRYNTGELFF
TGTGCCAGCCGCCAGGGGGCTAACCGGTATAACACCGGGGAGCTGTTTTTT
>-|TRBD1|TRBJ1-1|TRBV6-5|14
CASSYAGGNTEAFF
TGTGCCAGCAGTTACGCAGGGGGGAACACTGAAGCTTTCTTT
>-|-|TRBJ1-2|TRBV7-9|15
CASSPSGGANYGYTF
TGTGCCAGCAGCCCGAGCGGCGGGGCGAACTATGGCTACACCTTC
>-|TRBD1|TRBJ2-1|TRBV28|14
CASNGQGGVSEQFF
TGTGCCAGCAACGGACAGGGGGGAGTGAGTGAGCAGTTCTTC
>once|-|TRBJ2-1|TRBV7-2|17
CASSLAGGGRIAGEQFF
TGTGCCAGCAGCTTAGCGGGAGGGGGGCGGATCGCTGGGGAGCAGTTCTTC
>once|-|TRBJ1-3|TRBV4-1|15
CASSQEKADGNTIYF
TGCGCCAGCAGCCAAGAGAAGGCAGACGGAAACACCATATATTTT
>few|-|TRBJ1-5|TRBV21-1|15
CASSKHLGPRQPQHF
TGTGCCAGCAGCAAACATTTGGGGCCCAGACAGCCCCAGCATTTT
>-|-|TRBJ2-7|TRBV7-2|13
CASSSRWGKEQYF
TGTGCCAGCAGCTCCCGGTGGGGGAAGGAGCAGTACTTC
>-|-|TRBJ2-5|TRBV7-7|13
CASSRGPQETQYF
TGTGCCAGCAGCCGAGGGCCACAAGAGACCCAGTACTTC
>-|TRBD1|TRBJ2-2|TRBV28|14
CASSTTGVTGELFF
TGTGCCAGCAGTACGACAGGGGTCACCGGGGAGCTGTTTTTT
>-|-|TRBJ2-7|TRBV7-6|13
CASSASVTYEQYF
TGTGCCAGCAGCGCCAGCGTAACCTACGAGCAGTACTTC
>-|-|TRBJ1-1|TRBV7-2|14
CASSLALGNTEAFF
TGTGCCAGCAGCTTAGCGCTAGGGAACACTGAAGCTTTCTTT
>-|TRBD1|TRBJ2-7|TRBV19|16
CASTATGTGVPYEQYF
TGTGCCAGTACTGCAACCGGGACAGGGGTTCCCTACGAGCAGTACTTC
>-|TRBD2|TRBJ2-1|TRBV11-3|17
CASSLGAWGGSYNEQFF
TGTGCCAGCAGCTTAGGGGCCTGGGGGGGGTCCTACAATGAGCAGTTCTTC
>-|TRBD1|TRBJ1-5|TRBV4-1|15
CASSQETGGTQPQHF
TGCGCCAGCAGCCAAGAGACAGGGGGTACTCAGCCCCAGCATTTT
>-|-|TRBJ2-5|TRBV7-8|15
CAIGPEIRGIETQYF
TGTGCCATCGGGCCCGAAATCAGGGGTATAGAGACCCAGTACTTC
>-|TRBD1|TRBJ2-7|TRBV7-9|19
CASSAQGGSGTGFSYEQYF
TGTGCCAGCAGCGCCCAAGGGGGGAGTGGGACAGGGTTCTCCTACGAGCAGTACTTC
>-|-|TRBJ2-2|TRBV29-1|13
CSVVAGNTGELFF
TGCAGCGTTGTGGCAGGGAACACCGGGGAGCTGTTTTTT
>-|TRBD1|TRBJ1-1|TRBV19|14
CASSRTGMNTEAFF
TGTGCCAGTAGTAGGACAGGAATGAACACTGAAGCTTTCTTT
>large|TRBD1|TRBJ1-4|TRBV7-8|16
CASSPRRDRSREKLFF
TGTGCCAGCAGCCCACGGCGGGACAGGTCTCGTGAAAAACTGTTTTTT
>few|-|TRBJ2-7|TRBV30|14
CAWSVLGAHYEQYF
TGTGCCTGGAGTGTACTGGGGGCCCACTACGAGCAGTACTTC
>-|TRBD1|TRBJ2-7|TRBV18|12
CASSNDRDEQYF
TGTGCCAGCTCAAACGACAGGGACGAGCAGTACTTC